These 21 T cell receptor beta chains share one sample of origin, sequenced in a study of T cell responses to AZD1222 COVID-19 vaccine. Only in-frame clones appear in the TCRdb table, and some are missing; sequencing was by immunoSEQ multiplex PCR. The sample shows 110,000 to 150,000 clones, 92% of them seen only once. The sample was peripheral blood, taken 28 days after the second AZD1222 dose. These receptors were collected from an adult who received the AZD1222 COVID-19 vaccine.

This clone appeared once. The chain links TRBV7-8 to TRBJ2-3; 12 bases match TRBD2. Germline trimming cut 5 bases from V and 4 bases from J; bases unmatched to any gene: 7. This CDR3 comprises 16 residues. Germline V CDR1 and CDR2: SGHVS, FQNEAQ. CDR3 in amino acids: CASSPRTSGNADTQYF. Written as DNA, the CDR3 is TGTGCCAGCAGCCCTAGGACTAGCGGGAATGCAGATACGCAGTATTTT.

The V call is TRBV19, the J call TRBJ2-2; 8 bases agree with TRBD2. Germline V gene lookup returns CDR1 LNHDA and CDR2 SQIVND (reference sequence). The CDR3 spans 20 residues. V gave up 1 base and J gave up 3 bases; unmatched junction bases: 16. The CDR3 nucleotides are TGTGCCAGTAGTATAGGGGAAGGCAGACTAAGCGGGAGAGACACCGGGGAGCTGTTTTTT. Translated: CASSIGEGRLSGRDTGELFF.

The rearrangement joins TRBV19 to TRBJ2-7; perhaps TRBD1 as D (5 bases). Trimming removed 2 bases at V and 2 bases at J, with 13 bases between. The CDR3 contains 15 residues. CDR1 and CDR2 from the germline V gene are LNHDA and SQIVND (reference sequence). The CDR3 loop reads CASSIRRGSPYEQYF. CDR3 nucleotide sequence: TGTGCCAGTAGTATACGAAGGGGATCCCCCTACGAGCAGTACTTC. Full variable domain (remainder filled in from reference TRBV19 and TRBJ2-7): DGGITQSPKYLFRKEGQNVTLSCEQNLNHDAMYWYRQDPGQGLRLIYYSQIVNDFQKGDIAEGYSVSREKKESFPLTVTSAQKNPTAFYLCASSIRRGSPYEQYFGPGTRLTVT.

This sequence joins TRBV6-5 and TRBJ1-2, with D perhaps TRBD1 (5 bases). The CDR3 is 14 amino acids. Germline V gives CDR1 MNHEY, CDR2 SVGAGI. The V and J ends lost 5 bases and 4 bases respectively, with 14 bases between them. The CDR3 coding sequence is TGTGCCAGCAGTACGGGGGGACGTGTCTATGGCTACACCTTC. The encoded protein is CASSTGGRVYGYTF.

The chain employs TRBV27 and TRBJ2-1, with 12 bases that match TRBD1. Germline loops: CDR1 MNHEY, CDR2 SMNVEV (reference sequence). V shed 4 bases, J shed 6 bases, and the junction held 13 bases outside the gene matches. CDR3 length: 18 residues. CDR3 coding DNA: TGTGCCAGCAGTTCGGGACAGGGGGCCAAATATCCTGTCAATGAGCAGTTCTTC. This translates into CASSSGQGAKYPVNEQFF.

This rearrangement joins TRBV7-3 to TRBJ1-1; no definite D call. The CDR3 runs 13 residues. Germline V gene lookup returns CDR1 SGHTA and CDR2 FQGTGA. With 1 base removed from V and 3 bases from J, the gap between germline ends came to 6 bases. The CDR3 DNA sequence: TGTGCCAGCAGCTTAAAAGTTCACACTGAAGCTTTCTTT. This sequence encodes CASSLKVHTEAFF. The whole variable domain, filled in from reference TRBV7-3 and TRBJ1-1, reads GAGVSQTPSNKVTEKGKYVELRCDPISGHTALYWYRQSLGQGPEFLIYFQGTGAADDSGLPNDRFFAVRPEGSVSTLKIQRTERGDSAVYLCASSLKVHTEAFFGQGTRLTVV.

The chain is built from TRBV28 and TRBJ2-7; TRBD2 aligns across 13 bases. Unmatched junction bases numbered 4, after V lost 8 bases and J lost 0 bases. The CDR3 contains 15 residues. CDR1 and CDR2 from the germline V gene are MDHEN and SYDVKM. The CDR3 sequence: CASSGLAGVSYEQYF. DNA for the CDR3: TGTGCCAGCTCTGGACTAGCGGGAGTCTCCTACGAGCAGTACTTC.

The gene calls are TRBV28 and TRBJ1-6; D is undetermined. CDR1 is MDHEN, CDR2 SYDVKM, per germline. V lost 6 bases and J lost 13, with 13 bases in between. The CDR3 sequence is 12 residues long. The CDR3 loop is CASSPGGLPLHF. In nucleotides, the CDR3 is TGTGCCAGCAGCCCCGGCGGGCTCCCCCTCCACTTT.

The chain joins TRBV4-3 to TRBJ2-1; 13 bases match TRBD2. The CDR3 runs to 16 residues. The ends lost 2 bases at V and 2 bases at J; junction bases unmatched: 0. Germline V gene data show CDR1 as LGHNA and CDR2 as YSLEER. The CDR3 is CASSQTSGRAYNEQFF. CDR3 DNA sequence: TGCGCCAGCAGCCAAACTAGCGGGAGGGCCTACAATGAGCAGTTCTTC.

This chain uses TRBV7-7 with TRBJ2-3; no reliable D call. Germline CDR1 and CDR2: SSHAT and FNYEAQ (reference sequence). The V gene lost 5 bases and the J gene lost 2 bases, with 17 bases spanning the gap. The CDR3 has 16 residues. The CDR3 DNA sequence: TGTGCCAGCAGCCCTCACCCCACCCAGGCCACAGATACGCAGTATTTT. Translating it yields CASSPHPTQATDTQYF.

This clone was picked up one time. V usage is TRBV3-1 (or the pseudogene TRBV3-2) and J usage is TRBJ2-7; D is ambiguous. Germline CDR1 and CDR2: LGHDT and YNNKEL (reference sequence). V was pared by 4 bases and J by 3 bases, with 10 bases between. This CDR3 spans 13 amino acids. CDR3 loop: CASSPDSFYEQYF. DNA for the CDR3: TGTGCCAGCAGCCCCGACTCTTTCTACGAGCAGTACTTC.

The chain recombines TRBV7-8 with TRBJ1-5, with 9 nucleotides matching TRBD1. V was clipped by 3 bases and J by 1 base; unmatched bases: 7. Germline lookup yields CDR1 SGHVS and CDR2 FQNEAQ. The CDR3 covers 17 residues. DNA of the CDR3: TGTGCCAGCAGCTTCGCCGGGACAGGGATCAGCAATCAGCCCCAGCATTTT. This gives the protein CASSFAGTGISNQPQHF.

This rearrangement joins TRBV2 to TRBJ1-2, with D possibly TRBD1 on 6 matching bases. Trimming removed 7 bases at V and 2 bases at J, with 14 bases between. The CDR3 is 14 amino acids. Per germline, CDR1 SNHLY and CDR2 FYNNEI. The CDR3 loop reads CASTEQGANYGYTF. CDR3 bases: TGTGCCAGCACGGAACAGGGTGCGAACTATGGCTACACCTTC.

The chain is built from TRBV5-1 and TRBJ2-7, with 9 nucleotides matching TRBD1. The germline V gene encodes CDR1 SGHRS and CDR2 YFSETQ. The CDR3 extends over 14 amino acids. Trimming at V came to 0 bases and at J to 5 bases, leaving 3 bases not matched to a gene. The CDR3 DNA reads TGCGCCAGCAGCTTGGGACAGGGGGGCGACGAGCAGTACTTC. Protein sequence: CASSLGQGGDEQYF.

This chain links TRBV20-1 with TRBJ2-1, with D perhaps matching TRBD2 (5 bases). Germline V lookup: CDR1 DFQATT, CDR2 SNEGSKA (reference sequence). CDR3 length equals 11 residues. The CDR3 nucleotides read TGCAGGGTGGGTGCGGGCCATGAGCAGTTCTTC. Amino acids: CRVGAGHEQFF.

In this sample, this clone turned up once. CDR3 in DNA: TGTGCCAGCAGCCCGGGACAGGCAGAGACCCAGTACTTC. Translation: CASSPGQAETQYF. The rearrangement links TRBV5-4 to TRBJ2-5, with TRBD1 identical over 8 bases. This CDR3 is 13 amino acids long. V lost 4 bases to trimming and J lost 4 bases; unmatched junction nucleotides: 3. Germline V CDR1 and CDR2: SGHNT, YYREEE (reference sequence).

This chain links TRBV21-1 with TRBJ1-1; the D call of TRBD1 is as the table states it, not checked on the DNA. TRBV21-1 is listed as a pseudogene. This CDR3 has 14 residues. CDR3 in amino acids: CASTKDREDTEAFF. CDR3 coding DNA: TGTGCCAGCACGAAGGACAGGGAGGACACTGAAGCTTTCTTT.

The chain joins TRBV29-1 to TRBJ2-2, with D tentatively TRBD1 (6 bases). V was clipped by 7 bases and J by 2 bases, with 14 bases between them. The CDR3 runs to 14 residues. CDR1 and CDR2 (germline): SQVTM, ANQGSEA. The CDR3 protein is CSGRDTGNTGELFF. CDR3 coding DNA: TGCAGCGGAAGGGACACCGGTAACACCGGGGAGCTGTTTTTT.

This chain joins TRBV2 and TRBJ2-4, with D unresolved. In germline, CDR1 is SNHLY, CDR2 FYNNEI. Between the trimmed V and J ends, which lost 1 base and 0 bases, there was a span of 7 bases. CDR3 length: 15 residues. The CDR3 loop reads CASSEGTGAKNIQYF. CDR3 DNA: TGTGCCAGCAGTGAAGGGACGGGAGCCAAAAACATTCAGTACTTC.

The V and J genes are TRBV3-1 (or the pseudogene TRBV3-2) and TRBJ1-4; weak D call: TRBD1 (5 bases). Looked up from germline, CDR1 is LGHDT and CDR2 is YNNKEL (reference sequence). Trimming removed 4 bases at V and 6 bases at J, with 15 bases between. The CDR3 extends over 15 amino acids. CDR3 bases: TGTGCCAGCAGCCTCGGGTTCAGGGTCGATGAAAAACTGTTTTTT. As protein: CASSLGFRVDEKLFF.

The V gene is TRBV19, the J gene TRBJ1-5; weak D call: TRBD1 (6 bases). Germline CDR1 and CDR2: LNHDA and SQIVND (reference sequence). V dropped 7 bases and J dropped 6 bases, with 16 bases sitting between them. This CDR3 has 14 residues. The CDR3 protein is CASIAQGGTQPQHF. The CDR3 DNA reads TGTGCCAGTATCGCACAGGGAGGGACTCAGCCCCAGCATTTT.